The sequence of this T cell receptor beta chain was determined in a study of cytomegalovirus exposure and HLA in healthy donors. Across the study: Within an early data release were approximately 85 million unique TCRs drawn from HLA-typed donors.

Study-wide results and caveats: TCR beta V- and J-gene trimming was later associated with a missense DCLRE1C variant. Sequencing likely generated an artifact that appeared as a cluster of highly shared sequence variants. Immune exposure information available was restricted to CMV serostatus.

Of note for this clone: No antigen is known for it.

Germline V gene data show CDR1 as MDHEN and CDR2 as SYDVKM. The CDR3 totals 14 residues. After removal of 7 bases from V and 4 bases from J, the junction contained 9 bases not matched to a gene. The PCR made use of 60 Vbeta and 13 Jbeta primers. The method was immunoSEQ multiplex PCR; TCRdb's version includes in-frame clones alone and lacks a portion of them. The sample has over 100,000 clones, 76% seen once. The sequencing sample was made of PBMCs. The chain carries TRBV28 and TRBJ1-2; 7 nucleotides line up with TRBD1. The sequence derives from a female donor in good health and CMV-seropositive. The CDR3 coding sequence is TGTGCCAGCACTCCCGGGACAGAAGTCTATGGCTACACCTTC. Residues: CASTPGTEVYGYTF.